One sample yielded the 16 T cell receptor beta chains listed below, sequenced in a study of post-analysis software for immune sequencing data. Study results and caveats: Four to six TRBV segments appeared more often in patients than in controls, and TRBV5-6, TRBV5-1 and TRBV20-1 were among these.

Sequencing libraries made from TCR beta cDNA carried unique molecular identifiers. TCRdb called the PCR reads again in MiXCR, with one record for every CDR3 protein. This table has 350,000 to 500,000 distinct CDR3 sequences, 39% appearing once. These receptors' targets are unknown. The sequenced material came from blood. These receptors originate from a girl aged 2-10 years with multiple sclerosis.

V usage is TRBV12-3 or TRBV12-4 and J usage is TRBJ2-7; 7 positions agree with TRBD2. This CDR3 has 14 amino acids. The ends lost 6 bases at V and 2 bases at J; junction bases unmatched: 7. In DNA form, the CDR3 reads TGTGCCAGCAGCCCCCGGGGGGATACCTACGAGCAGTACTTC. Translating gives CASSPRGDTYEQYF.

CDR3 protein: CASSYSRTGTYEQYF. The CDR3, as DNA: TGTGCCAGCAGTTACTCGAGGACAGGGACATACGAGCAGTACTTC. This chain joins TRBV6-5 and TRBJ2-7; 8 nucleotides agree with TRBD1. The V gene's germline CDR1 is MNHEY and CDR2 SVGAGI. With 0 bases clipped from V and 4 bases from J, the junction kept 5 bases outside the gene matches. The CDR3 length is 15 residues.

The chain has TRBV29-1 and TRBJ1-5; D uncertain. Germline V lookup: CDR1 SQVTM, CDR2 ANQGSEA. The V gene lost 6 bases and the J gene lost 3 bases, with 0 bases spanning the gap. The CDR3 is made up of 9 amino acids. CDR3 residues: CSVNQPQHF. The DNA for the CDR3 is TGCAGCGTCAATCAGCCCCAGCATTTT.

The sample holds a few counts of this clonotype. This chain connects TRBV21-1 to TRBJ2-4; the table's D call of TRBD1 was not tested on the DNA. TRBV21-1 is a pseudogene segment. This CDR3 is 14 amino acids long. DNA of the CDR3: TGTGCCAGCAGCATGGGACAGGGAAAAAACATTCAGTACTTC. The encoded protein is CASSMGQGKNIQYF.

This chain connects TRBV29-1 to TRBJ2-1; 11 bases fit TRBD2. The CDR3 sequence is 12 residues long. J lost 6 bases, V lost 8 bases, and 3 bases had no gene match. Germline CDR1 is SQVTM and CDR2 is ANQGSEA. CDR3 region: CSCGLAGNEQFF. The CDR3 nucleotides read TGCAGCTGCGGACTAGCGGGCAATGAGCAGTTCTTC.

This clonotype appeared once. The chain joins TRBV5-1 to TRBJ2-7; D gene unclear. Per germline, CDR1 SGHRS and CDR2 YFSETQ. Trimming shortened V by 2 bases and J by 1 base, and 7 bases separated the two germline ends. CDR3 length equals 13 residues. In nucleotides, the CDR3 is TGCGCCAGCAGCTTTTCCGCTTCCTACGAGCAGTACTTC. This translates into CASSFSASYEQYF.

This chain joins TRBV5-1 and TRBJ1-4; no reliable D call. Germline CDR1 is SGHRS and CDR2 is YFSETQ. Trimming left V 1 base short and J 13 bases short, with 17 bases between. The CDR3 has 14 amino acids. CDR3 residues: CASSLRSWTARLFF. In DNA, the CDR3 is TGCGCCAGCAGCTTGAGGTCCTGGACGGCGAGACTGTTTTTT.

CDR3 amino acids: CASSDGVGYGYTF. The CDR3 nucleotides are TGTGCCAGCAGCGACGGGGTCGGCTATGGCTACACCTTC. The rearrangement uses TRBV12-3 or TRBV12-4 and TRBJ1-2; D is uncertain. CDR3 length: 13 residues. V was shortened by 6 bases and J by 4 bases, with 12 bases between the two germline ends.

This clonotype was seen ten or more times. The V call is TRBV27, the J call TRBJ2-1, with D possibly being TRBD1 (6 bases). CDR1 MNHEY and CDR2 SMNVEV come from the germline V gene (reference sequence). This CDR3 comprises 15 residues. Trimming left V 6 bases short and J 4 bases short, with 16 bases between. The CDR3 protein is CASSQGTPMYNEQFF. CDR3 nucleotides: TGTGCCAGCAGCCAGGGGACCCCAATGTACAATGAGCAGTTCTTC.

This clonotype came up a few times. J is TRBJ2-7 and V is TRBV28; TRBD2 might be the D (5 bases). Germline CDR1 is MDHEN and CDR2 is SYDVKM. The CDR3 runs to 13 residues. V was pared by 4 bases and J by 3 bases, with 10 bases between. CDR3 DNA: TGTGCCAGCAGTTCACTACTAGACTACGAGCAGTACTTC. Encoded protein: CASSSLLDYEQYF.

The V call is TRBV21-1, the J call TRBJ2-3; TRBD2 is the table's D call and was not checked against the DNA. TRBV21-1 is a pseudogene locus. The CDR3 loop spans 14 amino acids. CDR3 sequence (DNA): TGTGCCAGCAGATTACTAGCGGGGGCAGATACGCAGTATTTT. Translated: CASRLLAGADTQYF.

The V gene is TRBV7-2, the J gene TRBJ2-7, with 10 bases that match TRBD2. The CDR3 is 16 residues long. J gave up 4 bases and V 3 bases, and 9 bases lay outside the gene matches. Germline values: CDR1 SGHTA, CDR2 FQGNSA. The CDR3 sequence: CASSFWTGLASYEQYF. In DNA form, the CDR3 reads TGTGCCAGCAGCTTTTGGACGGGACTAGCGTCTTACGAGCAGTACTTC. Combining the CDR3 with reference TRBV7-2 and TRBJ2-7 gives the whole variable domain GAGVSQSPSNKVTEKGKDVELRCDPISGHTALYWYRQSLGQGLEFLIYFQGNSAPDKSGLPSDRFSAERTGGSVSTLTIQRTQQEDSAVYLCASSFWTGLASYEQYFGPGTRLTVT.

This chain uses TRBV12-3 or TRBV12-4 with TRBJ2-6, with D possibly matching TRBD2 (7 bases). CDR3 length: 17 residues. Trimming pared 7 bases from V and 0 bases from J, leaving 16 bases between. The CDR3 DNA reads as TGTGCCAGCAACCTCAACCGGGGGGCCTCTGGGGCCAACGTCCTGACTTTC. Translated, it gives CASNLNRGASGANVLTF.

The chain uses TRBV29-1 and TRBJ2-3; D might be TRBD2 (6 bases). This CDR3 spans 12 amino acids. Germline CDR1 is SQVTM and CDR2 is ANQGSEA. The V and J ends lost 6 bases and 3 bases respectively, with 10 bases between them. The DNA for the CDR3 is TGCAGCGTGGCGGAGGGGACAGATACGCAGTATTTT. It translates to CSVAEGTDTQYF.

The rearrangement uses TRBV29-1 and TRBJ2-1, with 9 bases aligning to TRBD2. Germline lookup yields CDR1 SQVTM and CDR2 ANQGSEA. V lost 5 bases and J lost 6; bases outside the gene matches: 14. CDR3 length equals 16 residues. This CDR3 reads CSVPEGGGRAVNEQFF. CDR3 DNA sequence: TGCAGCGTTCCCGAAGGTGGCGGGAGGGCCGTCAATGAGCAGTTCTTC.

In its sample, this clonotype was seen a few times. The chain links TRBV12-3 or TRBV12-4 to TRBJ2-1, with TRBD2 matching 10 bases. The CDR3 covers 13 residues. Losses at the gene ends were 7 bases for V and 9 bases for J; bases not matched to a gene: 6. CDR3 protein: CASKLAGLVEQFF. The CDR3 coding sequence is TGTGCCAGCAAACTAGCGGGATTAGTTGAGCAGTTCTTC.